These 5 T cell receptor beta chains originate from one sample sequenced in a study of T cells after yellow fever vaccination. TCRdb re-derived calls from the 5' RACE reads in MiXCR, one entry per CDR3 protein. The sample includes approximately 300,000 distinct CDR3 sequences, roughly 8.7% of them seen just once. The specimen comprised PBMCs, sampled on the day of the first yellow fever vaccination. Receptors were obtained from a man between 18 and 35 years old who received the YFV17D yellow fever vaccine.

This clonotype has ten or more counts. As DNA, the CDR3 is TGTGCCAGCAGCCTGAGGGCGGGCGGAGAGACCCAGTACTTC. Translated, it gives CASSLRAGGETQYF. V usage is TRBV14 and J usage is TRBJ2-5; a weak D match, TRBD2 (5 bases). Germline CDR1 reads SGHDN; CDR2 reads FVKESK. V was trimmed by 4 bases and J by 4 bases, leaving 13 bases between them. This CDR3 has 14 residues. Looking up the rest from reference TRBV14 and TRBJ2-5 gives the full variable domain: EAGVTQFPSHSVIEKGQTVTLRCDPISGHDNLYWYRRVMGKEIKFLLHFVKESKQDESGMPNNRFLAERTGGTYSTLKVQPAELEDSGVYFCASSLRAGGETQYFGPGTRLLVL.

CDR3 bases: TGCGCCAGCAGCCTGACTAGCGGGGGCTTCCGGGAGCAGTTCTTC. Encoded protein: CASSLTSGGFREQFF. The V gene is TRBV5-1, the J gene TRBJ2-1; 12 bases match TRBD2. This CDR3 has 15 amino acids. Germline values: CDR1 SGHRS, CDR2 YFSETQ. V shed 4 bases, J shed 10 bases, and the junction held 9 bases outside the gene matches.

The gene calls are TRBV29-1 and TRBJ1-6, with D possibly TRBD1 on 6 matching bases. The CDR3 contains 12 residues. The V gene's germline CDR1 is SQVTM and CDR2 ANQGSEA. The V and J ends lost 4 bases and 8 bases respectively, with 9 bases between them. CDR3 in amino acids: CSVAWTDSPLHF. The CDR3 region has the DNA TGCAGCGTTGCATGGACAGATTCACCCCTCCACTTT.

This clonotype was counted only a few times. The rearrangement uses TRBV30 and TRBJ1-2, with D maybe TRBD1 (5 bases). CDR3 size: 14 residues. V was pared by 0 bases and J by 0 bases, with 8 bases between. Germline V lookup: CDR1 GTSNPN, CDR2 SVGIG (reference sequence). DNA of the CDR3: TGTGCCTGGAGTGTACAGGCAGCTAACTATGGCTACACCTTC. It codes for CAWSVQAANYGYTF.

The genes are TRBV5-4 and TRBJ2-3; no reliable D call. This CDR3 contains 13 residues. The V gene's germline CDR1 is SGHNT and CDR2 YYREEE (reference sequence). V lost 4 bases, J lost 7 bases, and 13 bases lay in between. CDR3 in amino acids: CASSPKDGNTQYF. The CDR3, as DNA: TGTGCCAGCAGCCCTAAGGACGGTAATACGCAGTATTTT.